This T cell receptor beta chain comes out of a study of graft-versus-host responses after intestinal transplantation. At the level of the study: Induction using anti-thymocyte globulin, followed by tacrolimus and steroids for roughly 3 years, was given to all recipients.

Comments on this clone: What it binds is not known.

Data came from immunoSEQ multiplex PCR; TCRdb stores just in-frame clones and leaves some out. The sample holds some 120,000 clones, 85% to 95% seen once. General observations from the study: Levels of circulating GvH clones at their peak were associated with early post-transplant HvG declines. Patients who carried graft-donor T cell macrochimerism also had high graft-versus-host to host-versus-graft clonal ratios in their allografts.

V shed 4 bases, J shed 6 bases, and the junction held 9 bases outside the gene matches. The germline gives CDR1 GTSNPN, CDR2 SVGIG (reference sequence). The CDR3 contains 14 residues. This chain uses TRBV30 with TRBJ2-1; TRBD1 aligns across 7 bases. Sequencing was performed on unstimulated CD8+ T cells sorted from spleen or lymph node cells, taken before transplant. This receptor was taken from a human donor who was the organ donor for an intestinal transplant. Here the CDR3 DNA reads TGTGCCTGGACCATTTGGGCAGGGGGCAATGAGCAGTTCTTC. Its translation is CAWTIWAGGNEQFF.